The rows below give T cell receptor beta chains drawn from one sample of a study of blood T cell repertoires in COVID-19. Generated by immunoSEQ multiplex PCR, the TCRdb table keeps only in-frame clones and is missing some. The sample comprises about 180,000 clones, 70% to 90% of which are singletons, and 7.5% to 10% rests with the top ten. Sequencing input: peripheral blood. The receptors here all came from a man in his forties or fifties with active or convalescent COVID-19. CDR3s include the opening cysteine and the closing phenylalanine or tryptophan. Each record gives: clone size, J gene, D gene, V gene, CDR3 protein, CDR3 DNA. The D gene is left open where the match is weak. Clone size, where shown, is once, few, many, or a class for clones that have expanded.

>few|TRBJ1-5|.|TRBV10-3
CAIADRLREQPQHF
TGTGCCATCGCTGACAGGTTAAGGGAGCAGCCCCAGCATTTT
>.|TRBJ1-5|TRBD1|TRBV30
CAWRRDRDLGGQPQHF
TGTGCCTGGAGGAGAGACAGGGACCTGGGAGGTCAGCCCCAGCATTTT
>few|TRBJ2-7|TRBD1|TRBV12-3/TRBV12-4
CASSYRGYEQYF
TGTGCCAGCAGCTACAGGGGTTACGAGCAGTACTTC
>.|TRBJ1-2|TRBD1|TRBV29-1
CQAATGIRGFF
TGCCAAGCGGCAACAGGCATCAGGGGGTTCTTC
>.|TRBJ2-7|.|TRBV18
CASSPGTGKGYEQYF
TGTGCCAGCTCACCGGGCACAGGGAAGGGTTACGAGCAGTACTTC
>.|TRBJ1-1|.|TRBV19
CATTLGLLGATEAFF
TGTGCCACAACCCTGGGGCTATTGGGGGCCACTGAAGCTTTCTTT
>.|TRBJ1-5|.|TRBV2
CASKLSGISNQPQHF
TGTGCCAGCAAGCTGTCCGGGATTAGCAATCAGCCCCAGCATTTT
>.|TRBJ2-7|TRBD2|TRBV7-6
CASSLDPGGDYEQYF
TGTGCCAGCAGCTTAGATCCGGGGGGAGACTACGAGCAGTACTTC
>.|TRBJ1-2|.|TRBV15
CATSTMVAGYTF
TGTGCCACCAGCACCATGGTGGCTGGCTACACCTTC
>.|TRBJ1-3|.|TRBV3-1/TRBV3-2
CASSQGGGLLARSGNTIYF
TGTGCCAGCAGCCAAGGAGGGGGTCTCTTGGCCCGCTCTGGAAACACCATATATTTT
>.|TRBJ2-7|.|TRBV15
CATSRDHETSYEQYF
TGTGCCACCAGCAGAGATCACGAAACATCCTACGAGCAGTACTTC
>.|TRBJ1-1|TRBD1|TRBV5-4
CASSYDRADTEAFF
TGTGCCAGCAGCTACGACAGGGCGGACACTGAAGCTTTCTTT
>.|TRBJ2-5|.|TRBV19
CASSRGQKETQYF
TGTGCCAGTAGTAGAGGACAGAAAGAGACCCAGTACTTC
>.|TRBJ2-5|.|TRBV10-1
CASSPASQETQYF
TGCGCCAGCAGCCCCGCCAGCCAAGAGACCCAGTACTTC
>.|TRBJ1-1|TRBD1|TRBV6-5
CASSYLDRVEAFF
TGTGCCAGCAGTTACCTGGACAGGGTTGAAGCTTTCTTT
>.|TRBJ2-3|.|TRBV9
CASSVEGVAGMDTQYF
TGTGCCAGCAGCGTAGAGGGGGTAGCGGGTATGGATACGCAGTATTTT
>.|TRBJ2-2|.|TRBV9
CASTGGQGTGELFF
TGTGCCAGCACCGGGGGGCAAGGCACCGGGGAGCTGTTTTTT
>.|TRBJ1-2|.|TRBV5-6
CASSVDRVRGYTF
TGTGCCAGCAGCGTAGACAGAGTACGGGGCTACACCTTC
>.|TRBJ1-5|.|TRBV11-2
CASSLTGKFNQPQHF
TGTGCCAGCAGCTTAACAGGGAAATTCAATCAGCCCCAGCATTTT
>few|TRBJ1-6|TRBD1|TRBV6-2/TRBV6-3
CASSYSTGANSPLHF
TGTGCCAGCAGTTACTCGACAGGGGCCAATTCACCCCTCCACTTT
>.|TRBJ1-5|.|TRBV2
CASSEGAGDNQPQHF
TGTGCCAGCAGTGAAGGGGCAGGGGACAATCAGCCCCAGCATTTT
>.|TRBJ1-3|.|TRBV7-6
CASSRSGTGSSGNTIYF
TGTGCCAGCAGCAGATCCGGGACTGGGAGCTCCGGAAACACCATATATTTT
>.|TRBJ2-3|.|TRBV7-2
CASSLGGRRGDTQYF
TGTGCCAGCAGCTTGGGGGGGCGCAGGGGAGATACGCAGTATTTT
>.|TRBJ1-4|TRBD1|TRBV7-2
CASSLGTGNEKLFF
TGTGCCAGCAGCTTAGGGACAGGGAATGAAAAACTGTTTTTT
>.|TRBJ1-6|TRBD1|TRBV3-1/TRBV3-2
CASSSGQGRSPLHF
TGTGCCAGCAGCTCAGGACAGGGCCGATCACCCCTCCACTTT
>.|TRBJ1-5|.|TRBV11-2
CASRQTGNQPQHF
TGTGCCAGCAGACAAACAGGGAATCAGCCCCAGCATTTT
>.|TRBJ2-1|TRBD1|TRBV6-6
CASSYWTGIGNEQFF
TGTGCCAGCAGTTACTGGACAGGGATCGGCAATGAGCAGTTCTTC
>.|TRBJ1-4|.|TRBV4-1
CASSLFFIGGTNEKLFF
TGCGCCAGCAGCCTTTTCTTTATTGGAGGGACTAATGAAAAACTGTTTTTT
>.|TRBJ2-1|TRBD2|TRBV3-1/TRBV3-2
CASSQASGGAGNEQFF
TGTGCCAGCAGCCAAGCTAGCGGGGGGGCCGGGAATGAGCAGTTCTTC